A selection of T cell receptor beta chains follows, all from one sample in a study of cytomegalovirus exposure and HLA in healthy donors. Repertoires were generated with immunoSEQ multiplex PCR, while TCRdb's copy carries only in-frame clones and drops some. The sample holds 200,000 to 250,000 clones, 76% seen once. Input material: PBMCs. Every receptor here comes from a man aged 18 to 29 in good health and CMV-seronegative. The CDR3 runs from the conserved cysteine through the conserved F or W.

cdr3_length: 15
j_call: TRBJ2-7
v_call: TRBV5-1
cdr3_aa: CASSFADRVGDEQYF

cdr3_length: 15
j_call: TRBJ1-1
v_call: TRBV5-1
cdr3_aa: CASSPVTGENTEAFF

cdr3_length: 13
j_call: TRBJ2-1
v_call: TRBV5-1
cdr3_aa: CASSLSSYNEQFF

cdr3_length: 14
j_call: TRBJ2-1
v_call: TRBV11-3
cdr3_aa: CASSLGRIAGEQFF

cdr3_length: 18
j_call: TRBJ2-2
v_call: TRBV27
cdr3_aa: CASTLTLGAGGWTGELFF

cdr3_length: 16
j_call: TRBJ1-3
v_call: TRBV10-2
cdr3_aa: CASSGPDRDSGNTIYF

cdr3_length: 13
j_call: TRBJ2-7
v_call: TRBV15
cdr3_aa: CATSRGLAYEQYF

cdr3_length: 12
j_call: TRBJ1-2
v_call: TRBV7-2
cdr3_aa: CATGETNYGYTF

cdr3_length: 14
j_call: TRBJ2-7
v_call: TRBV15
cdr3_aa: CATSKGTGSGEQYF

cdr3_length: 16
j_call: TRBJ1-3
v_call: TRBV28
cdr3_aa: CASSKLPGQGMNTIYF

cdr3_length: 15
j_call: TRBJ2-7
v_call: TRBV28
cdr3_aa: CASTNPLAGIYEQYF

cdr3_length: 14
j_call: TRBJ2-7
v_call: TRBV25-1
cdr3_aa: CASRVSSGSYEQYF

cdr3_length: 15
j_call: TRBJ1-5
v_call: TRBV6-5
cdr3_aa: CASSYSTRLGQPQHF

cdr3_length: 13
j_call: TRBJ1-1
v_call: TRBV2
cdr3_aa: CASRGVRNTEAFF

cdr3_length: 17
j_call: TRBJ2-2
v_call: TRBV28
cdr3_aa: CASSSPLAGGRTGELFF

cdr3_length: 14
j_call: TRBJ1-1
v_call: TRBV7-6
cdr3_aa: CASSLETGNTEAFF

cdr3_length: 13
j_call: TRBJ2-7
v_call: TRBV9
cdr3_aa: CASSEGFYSEQYF

cdr3_length: 14
j_call: TRBJ2-7
v_call: TRBV14
cdr3_aa: CASSQVAVTYEQYF

cdr3_length: 16
j_call: TRBJ2-3
v_call: TRBV28
cdr3_aa: CASSPTRRGGTDTQYF

cdr3_length: 15
j_call: TRBJ1-1
v_call: TRBV5-4
cdr3_aa: CASSLARVGGTEAFF

cdr3_length: 11
j_call: TRBJ2-1
v_call: TRBV20-1
cdr3_aa: CSARYYNEQFF